The sequence of this T cell receptor beta chain was determined in a study of graft-versus-host responses after intestinal transplantation. Study background: Multivisceral, liver-intestinal, or isolated intestinal grafts went to recipients. General study points: Some patients had graft-donor T cell macrochimerism. In their allografts, the ratios of graft-versus-host to host-versus-graft T cell clones were high.

TCRdb keeps only in-frame clones here, not all; method: immunoSEQ multiplex PCR. The sample lists 100,000 to 120,000 clones, 80% to 95% seen once, with roughly 0.5% in the top ten. Comments on this clone: Its target is unknown.

Trimming removed 5 bases from V and 1 base from J; junction bases left unmatched: 12. CDR1 and CDR2 from the germline V gene are LGHNA and YNFKEQ. This CDR3 comprises 19 residues. The V gene is TRBV4-2, the J gene TRBJ2-7, with 15 bases identical to TRBD2. The sample was unstimulated CD8+ T cells sorted from spleen or lymph node cells, taken before intestinal transplant. The sequence was obtained from a human donor who received an intestinal transplant. The CDR3, as DNA: TGTGCCAGCAGCTCGAGGTGGACTAGCGGGAGGGCCGTGTCCTACGAGCAGTACTTC. Protein sequence: CASSSRWTSGRAVSYEQYF.